A selection of T cell receptor beta chains follows, all from one sample in a study of blood T cell repertoires in COVID-19. Repertoires were generated with immunoSEQ multiplex PCR, while TCRdb's copy carries only in-frame clones and drops some. The sample shows 470,000 or so clones, roughly 85% of them seen only once. Sequenced input: PBMCs or T cells enriched from blood (not recorded which). These receptors all come from a woman between 18 and 30 years old with acute COVID-19. Both conserved end residues are part of each CDR3. The D gene is left open where the match is weak. Some rows mark clone size as missing; the rest say once, few, many or name a class of expanded clone.

CASSPGLEVTGELFF,TGTGCCAGCTCACCGGGACTCGAGGTTACCGGGGAGCTGTTTTTT,-,TRBJ2-2,-,TRBV18
CSVEEQGATGELFF,TGCAGCGTTGAAGAACAGGGGGCGACCGGGGAGCTGTTTTTT,-,TRBJ2-2,TRBD1,TRBV29-1
CASSLGLDSLETQYF,TGCGCCAGCAGCTTGGGGCTGGACAGTTTGGAGACCCAGTACTTC,-,TRBJ2-5,-,TRBV5-1
CASSVRGGELFF,TGTGCCAGCAGCGTAAGGGGCGGGGAGCTGTTTTTT,-,TRBJ2-2,-,TRBV9
CASSSEITGELFF,TGTGCCAGCAGTTCGGAGATCACCGGGGAGCTGTTTTTT,-,TRBJ2-2,-,TRBV2
CASSSNRDTEAFF,TGTGCCAGCAGTTCGAACAGGGACACTGAAGCTTTCTTT,-,TRBJ1-1,-,TRBV12-3/TRBV12-4
CASTSSGTGELFF,TGTGCCAGCACCTCGTCGGGTACCGGGGAGCTGTTTTTT,-,TRBJ2-2,-,TRBV28
CASSPPPGQGASPLHF,TGTGCCAGCAGCCCCCCCCCGGGACAGGGTGCTTCACCCCTCCACTTT,-,TRBJ1-6,TRBD1,TRBV9
CASSQANQVDYGYTF,TGCGCCAGCAGCCAAGCTAACCAAGTGGACTATGGCTACACCTTC,-,TRBJ1-2,-,TRBV4-3
CAINHDAGSEKRYF,TGTGCCATCAATCATGATGCGGGGTCCGAAAAGCGGTACTTC,-,TRBJ2-7,-,TRBV10-3
CASTYLDRNYGYTF,TGTGCCAGTACGTATCTGGACAGGAACTATGGCTACACCTTC,-,TRBJ1-2,TRBD1,TRBV19
CASRKGLNERETQYF,TGTGCCAGCAGAAAAGGACTAAATGAGAGAGAGACCCAGTACTTC,once,TRBJ2-5,-,TRBV6-6
CASSDWTGGKYEQYF,TGCGCCAGCAGTGACTGGACAGGGGGAAAGTACGAGCAGTACTTC,-,TRBJ2-7,TRBD1,TRBV10-1
CASRGDRMNTEAFF,TGCGCCAGCAGAGGGGACAGGATGAACACTGAAGCTTTCTTT,-,TRBJ1-1,TRBD1,TRBV10-2
CASSLRAGTGMYGYTF,TGTGCCAGCAGCTTACGCGCCGGGACAGGGATGTATGGCTACACCTTC,-,TRBJ1-2,TRBD1,TRBV7-3
CASSKGAGYGYTF,TGTGCCAGCAGCAAAGGGGCGGGATATGGCTACACCTTC,-,TRBJ1-2,-,TRBV21-1
CASSEAGARGSETQYF,TGTGCCAGCAGTGAAGCCGGGGCGCGGGGATCGGAGACCCAGTACTTC,-,TRBJ2-5,-,TRBV6-1
CATSRGESYEQYF,TGTGCCACCAGCAGAGGTGAGAGTTACGAGCAGTACTTC,-,TRBJ2-7,-,TRBV15
CASGTDRVTYEQYF,TGTGCCAGCGGCACCGACAGGGTAACCTACGAGCAGTACTTC,-,TRBJ2-7,TRBD1,TRBV28
CASSLSNSGSTYEQYF,TGTGCCAGCAGTTTATCGAATAGCGGGTCAACCTACGAGCAGTACTTC,once,TRBJ2-7,TRBD2,TRBV27
CSTRVGRLVDTEAFF,TGCAGCACTAGAGTAGGGAGACTAGTCGACACTGAAGCTTTCTTT,-,TRBJ1-1,-,TRBV29-1
CASSQSPGTGNEKLFF,TGTGCCAGCAGCCAGTCGCCCGGGACAGGGAATGAAAAACTGTTTTTT,few,TRBJ1-4,TRBD1,TRBV4-2
CATSMVRNSPLHF,TGTGCCACAAGCATGGTGCGGAATTCACCCCTCCACTTT,-,TRBJ1-6,-,TRBV14
CASGSQDSTGQYF,TGTGCCAGCGGAAGCCAAGACAGTACGGGGCAGTACTTC,-,TRBJ2-7,-,TRBV6-5
CATSRDQGLNEKLFF,TGTGCCACCAGCAGAGATCAGGGGCTTAATGAAAAACTGTTTTTT,-,TRBJ1-4,-,TRBV15
CAWQRGANTEAFF,TGTGCCTGGCAACGGGGGGCCAACACTGAAGCTTTCTTT,-,TRBJ1-1,-,TRBV30
CASSKQGGRTEAFF,TGTGCCAGTAGCAAACAGGGCGGGAGGACTGAAGCTTTCTTT,-,TRBJ1-1,-,TRBV19
CSAIPSGEGEAFF,TGCAGCGCCATACCTTCCGGTGAGGGTGAAGCTTTCTTT,few,TRBJ1-1,-,TRBV29-1
CASSYSGGDSYEQYF,TGTGCCAGCAGTTACTCTGGAGGCGACTCCTACGAGCAGTACTTC,-,TRBJ2-7,-,TRBV6-5
CASSEWLAGEGETQYF,TGTGCCAGCAGTGAATGGCTAGCGGGAGAGGGTGAGACCCAGTACTTC,-,TRBJ2-5,TRBD2,TRBV25-1
CASTSGQGINTEAFF,TGTGCCAGCACTTCAGGACAGGGAATTAACACTGAAGCTTTCTTT,many,TRBJ1-1,TRBD1,TRBV9
CASSPNGLAESYEQYF,TGTGCCAGCAGCCCTAATGGACTAGCGGAATCCTACGAGCAGTACTTC,-,TRBJ2-7,TRBD2,TRBV3-1/TRBV3-2
CASSIGGQAVVEQYF,TGTGCCAGTAGTATAGGGGGACAGGCAGTCGTCGAGCAGTACTTC,-,TRBJ2-7,TRBD1,TRBV19
CASSQEGSRENSPLHF,TGTGCCAGCAGCCAAGAAGGGTCTCGGGAAAATTCACCCCTCCACTTT,-,TRBJ1-6,-,TRBV3-1/TRBV3-2
CASSLVVVNSYEQYF,TGCGCCAGCAGCTTGGTAGTAGTCAACTCCTACGAGCAGTACTTC,few,TRBJ2-7,-,TRBV5-1
CAIGGGQTNRSGNTIYF,TGTGCCATCGGGGGGGGGCAAACCAACCGCTCTGGAAACACCATATATTTT,-,TRBJ1-3,-,TRBV10-3
CASSSGQGGYGYTF,TGTGCCAGCAGCTCCGGACAGGGTGGATATGGCTACACCTTC,-,TRBJ1-2,TRBD1,TRBV7-2
CASSFRGQGSNTEAFF,TGTGCCAGCAGCTTTCGAGGACAGGGCTCGAACACTGAAGCTTTCTTT,-,TRBJ1-1,TRBD1,TRBV5-4
CASSLGGGATDTQYF,TGTGCCAGCAGCTTAGGGGGCGGGGCCACAGATACGCAGTATTTT,-,TRBJ2-3,-,TRBV7-9
CASSHTQGPNRPQHF,TGTGCCAGCAGCCATACTCAGGGCCCCAATAGGCCCCAGCATTTT,-,TRBJ1-5,-,TRBV28
CASSTRTVSVDTQYF,TGTGCCAGCAGTACTCGGACAGTTTCGGTAGATACGCAGTATTTT,-,TRBJ2-3,-,TRBV28
CASSIDRGNEQYF,TGTGCCAGTAGTATAGATCGGGGAAACGAGCAGTACTTC,-,TRBJ2-7,-,TRBV19
CASSLTASYEQYF,TGTGCCAGCAGTCTTACAGCCTCCTACGAGCAGTACTTC,-,TRBJ2-7,-,TRBV11-3
CASSRYGEKLFF,TGTGCCAGCAGTCGGTACGGTGAAAAACTGTTTTTT,-,TRBJ1-4,-,TRBV28
CASSWGLTQHF,TGTGCCAGCAGTTGGGGCCTGACCCAGCATTTT,-,TRBJ1-5,-,TRBV6-5
CASSLKGYYGYTF,TGTGCCAGCAGTTTAAAGGGGTACTATGGCTACACCTTC,-,TRBJ1-2,-,TRBV28
CASSSGTSGGNEQFF,TGCGCCAGCAGCTCAGGGACTAGCGGGGGCAATGAGCAGTTCTTC,-,TRBJ2-1,TRBD2,TRBV5-1
CASSRDRGPNEKLFF,TGTGCCAGCTCACGGGACAGGGGGCCTAATGAAAAACTGTTTTTT,-,TRBJ1-4,TRBD1,TRBV18
CASSHRNYGYTF,TGTGCCAGCAGCCACAGGAACTATGGCTACACCTTC,-,TRBJ1-2,-,TRBV7-8
CASSLNEGAANQPQHF,TGTGCCAGCAGCTTAAACGAGGGGGCTGCCAATCAGCCCCAGCATTTT,-,TRBJ1-5,TRBD1,TRBV7-8
CASSNRGGYEQYF,TGTGCCAGCAGTAACAGGGGGGGGTACGAGCAGTACTTC,many,TRBJ2-7,-,TRBV12-3/TRBV12-4
CASTPVGTGIYEQYF,TGTGCCAGCACTCCTGTCGGGACAGGGATCTACGAGCAGTACTTC,-,TRBJ2-7,TRBD1,TRBV28
CASSTRPLARDPLWFHEQYF,TGTGCCAGCAGCACCCGACCACTAGCTAGGGACCCCTTGTGGTTCCACGAGCAGTACTTC,-,TRBJ2-7,-,TRBV13
CASSRQGQGGEKLFF,TGCGCCAGCAGCCGACAGGGACAGGGTGGTGAAAAACTGTTTTTT,-,TRBJ1-4,TRBD1,TRBV4-3
CASSLTQANEQFF,TGCGCCAGCAGCTTGACACAGGCAAATGAGCAGTTCTTC,-,TRBJ2-1,-,TRBV5-1
CSVEATGVGANVLTF,TGCAGCGTTGAAGCGACAGGGGTGGGGGCCAACGTCCTGACTTTC,-,TRBJ2-6,TRBD1,TRBV29-1
CASSQYMTTGAADDDTQYF,TGTGCCAGCAGCCAATACATGACGACAGGGGCCGCCGATGATGATACGCAGTATTTT,-,TRBJ2-3,TRBD1,TRBV3-1/TRBV3-2